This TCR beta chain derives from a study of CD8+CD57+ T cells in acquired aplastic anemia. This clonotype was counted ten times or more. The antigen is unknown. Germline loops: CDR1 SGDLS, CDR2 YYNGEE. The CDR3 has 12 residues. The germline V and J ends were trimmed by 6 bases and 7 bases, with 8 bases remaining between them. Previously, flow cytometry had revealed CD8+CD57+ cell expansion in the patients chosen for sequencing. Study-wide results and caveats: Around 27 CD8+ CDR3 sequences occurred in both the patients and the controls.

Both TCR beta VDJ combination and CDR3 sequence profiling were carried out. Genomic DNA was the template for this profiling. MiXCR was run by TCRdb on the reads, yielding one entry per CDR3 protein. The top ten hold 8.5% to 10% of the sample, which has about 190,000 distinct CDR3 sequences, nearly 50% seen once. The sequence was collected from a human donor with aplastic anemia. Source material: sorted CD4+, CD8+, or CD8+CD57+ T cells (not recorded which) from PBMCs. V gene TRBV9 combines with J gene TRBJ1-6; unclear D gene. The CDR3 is CASNAPNSPLHF. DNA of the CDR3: TGTGCCAGCAACGCTCCGAATTCACCCCTCCACTTT. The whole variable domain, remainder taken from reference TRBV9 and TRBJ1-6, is DSGVTQTPKHLITATGQRVTLRCSPRSGDLSVYWYQQSLDQGLQFLIQYYNGEERAKGNILERFSAQQFPDLHSELNLSSLELGDSALYFCASNAPNSPLHFGNGTRLTVT.